This T cell receptor (beta chain) was captured by sequencing in a study of T cells in Graves' hyperthyroidism and ophthalmopathy. The diagnostic basis comprised clinical symptoms, serum thyroxine and TRAb, thyroid ultrasound and orbital computed tomography. Amplification yielded TCR beta CDR3 regions, with RNA transcripts as the source. An initial round of RT-PCR targeting the TCR CDR3 relied on the HTBI primer set. Using its own MiXCR run on the multiplex PCR reads, TCRdb lists one record per CDR3 protein. This table has about 350,000 distinct CDR3 sequences, about 15% appearing once. This CDR3 contains 16 residues. CDR1 and CDR2 from the germline V gene are SGHTA and FQGTGA. To note about this clonotype: One junction end disagrees with the germline gene, perhaps due to a read error.

This receptor was identified in a woman aged 30 to 39 with Graves' hyperthyroidism. Sequencing used blood. This rearrangement joins TRBV7-3 to TRBJ2-3; the D is unclear. CDR3 amino acids: CASSQDPNRLSDTQYF. CDR3 DNA: TGCGCCAGCAGCCAAGATCCCAATCGGCTCTCAGATACGCAGTATTTT.